Presented here are 25 T cell receptor beta chains from one specimen sequenced in a study of identical twins. TCRdb fed the 5' RACE reads into MiXCR, producing one record per CDR3 protein. Of around 250,000 distinct CDR3 sequences listed, roughly 13% are singletons. These sequences were also reported in another study, on yellow fever vaccine responses in identical twins.

Sequenced: memory (CD45RO+) T cells sorted from blood. All receptors come from a woman younger than 30 in good health.

With regard to this clonotype: A single base separates this from a much larger clone, so it may be a read error. The chain links TRBV3-1 to TRBJ2-3; D is possibly TRBD2 (6 bases). CDR1 LGHDT and CDR2 YNNKEL come from the germline V gene (reference sequence). The CDR3 covers 15 residues. This chain's CDR3 is CATSPSGLPTDTQYF. The CDR3 DNA is TGTGCCACCAGCCCTTCGGGACTCCCCACAGATACGCAGTATTTT.

A few counts support this clonotype. The chain combines TRBV4-3 with TRBJ2-1, with 8 bases aligning to TRBD2. V gave up 4 bases and J gave up 7 bases; unmatched junction bases: 15. The CDR3 runs to 17 residues. Per the germline V gene, CDR1 is LGHNA and CDR2 is YSLEER. This CDR3 is CASSLRVSGTRSNEQFF. The CDR3 DNA follows: TGCGCCAGCAGCCTAAGGGTATCCGGGACTAGATCAAATGAGCAGTTCTTC.

This rearrangement joins TRBV9 to TRBJ2-2; D possibly uses TRBD1 or TRBD2 (6 bases each). Germline V gene data show CDR1 as SGDLS and CDR2 as YYNGEE. This CDR3 comprises 16 residues. With 2 bases removed from V and 4 bases from J, the gap between germline ends came to 15 bases. The CDR3: CASSVRPGGSTGELFF. The CDR3, as DNA: TGTGCCAGCAGCGTCAGGCCCGGGGGCAGCACCGGGGAGCTGTTTTTT.

The genes are TRBV3-1 and TRBJ2-2, with D tentatively TRBD2 (6 bases). The germline V gene encodes CDR1 LGHDT and CDR2 YNNKEL (reference sequence). CDR3 length equals 15 residues. V was trimmed by 2 bases and J by 4 bases, leaving 11 bases between them. This CDR3 reads CASSQTSHVTGELFF. The CDR3 DNA follows: TGTGCCAGCAGCCAAACTAGCCACGTCACCGGGGAGCTGTTTTTT. Based on the CDR3 plus reference TRBV3-1 and TRBJ2-2, the full variable domain is DTAVSQTPKYLVTQMGNDKSIKCEQNLGHDTMYWYKQDSKKFLKIMFSYNNKELIINETVPNRFSPKSPDKAHLNLHINSLELGDSAVYFCASSQTSHVTGELFFGEGSRLTVL.

This clonotype was recorded a few times. This chain joins TRBV25-1 and TRBJ2-3; maybe TRBD2 (5 bases). From germline, CDR1 is MGHDK and CDR2 SYGVNS. The CDR3 contains 14 residues. The V and J ends lost 2 bases and 3 bases respectively, with 9 bases between them. CDR3 bases: TGTGCCAGCAGTGAAGGGCAGCGGACAGATACGCAGTATTTT. Translated: CASSEGQRTDTQYF.

CDR3 nucleotides: TGTGCCAGCTACCCCCGGGGTAACTCTGGGGCCAACGTCCTGACTTTC. This encodes CASYPRGNSGANVLTF. The chain uses TRBV18 and TRBJ2-6; D is possibly TRBD2 (5 bases). Germline V gene sequence: CDR1 KGHSH, CDR2 LQKENI. The CDR3 runs 16 residues. V was cut by 7 bases and J by 0 bases, with 13 bases left in between.

This clonotype was observed a few times. This chain uses TRBV6-4 with TRBJ2-1; either TRBD1 or TRBD2 may fit D (6 bases each). V lost 5 bases and J 7 bases, leaving 15 bases between the germline ends. Per the germline V gene, CDR1 is MRHNA and CDR2 is SNTAGT. The CDR3 sequence is 14 residues long. The CDR3 loop is CASSWNGGENEQFF. CDR3 sequence (DNA): TGTGCCAGCAGTTGGAACGGGGGCGAAAATGAGCAGTTCTTC.

This clonotype was seen ten or more times. This chain joins TRBV29-1 and TRBJ2-1; 8 bases agree with TRBD1. This CDR3 is 13 amino acids long. Germline CDR1 reads SQVTM; CDR2 reads ANQGSEA. The V gene end was trimmed by 3 bases and the J gene end by 4 bases; junction bases not matched to a gene: 2. The CDR3: CSVDRGLYNEQFF. For the CDR3, the DNA is TGCAGCGTTGACAGGGGGCTTTACAATGAGCAGTTCTTC.

The J gene is TRBJ2-7, the V gene TRBV20-1; D might be TRBD2 (7 bases). There are 13 residues in the CDR3. Germline V gives CDR1 DFQATT, CDR2 SNEGSKA (reference sequence). Trimming took off 3 bases at V and 2 bases at J, with 11 bases between the two ends. The CDR3 DNA reads as TGCAGTGCTAGTGTAGGGGGGGCCTACGAGCAGTACTTC. It encodes CSASVGGAYEQYF.

This clonotype has a count of ten or more. The CDR3: CASSLGSGRIVTYEQYF. For the CDR3, the DNA is TGTGCCAGCAGCTTAGGAAGCGGGAGAATAGTTACGTACGAGCAGTACTTC. The genes are TRBV7-2 and TRBJ2-7, with 8 bases that match TRBD2. This CDR3 is built from 17 residues. Germline V gives CDR1 SGHTA, CDR2 FQGNSA. V lost 1 base to trimming and J lost 4 bases; unmatched junction nucleotides: 12.

The chain carries TRBV7-9 and TRBJ2-4; no clear D gene. Germline V gene lookup returns CDR1 SEHNR and CDR2 FQNEAQ (reference sequence). The CDR3 spans 15 residues. V gave up 7 bases and J gave up 0 bases, with 13 bases separating them. Here the CDR3 DNA reads TGTGCCAGCACCTCCTCGGGTATAGCCAAAAACATTCAGTACTTC. The encoded protein is CASTSSGIAKNIQYF. The variable domain in full, completed from reference TRBV7-9 and TRBJ2-4, reads DTGVSQNPRHKITKRGQNVTFRCDPISEHNRLYWYRQTLGQGPEFLTYFQNEAQLEKSRLLSDRFSAERPKGSFSTLEIQRTEQGDSAMYLCASTSSGIAKNIQYFGAGTRLSVL.

This chain uses TRBV28 with TRBJ1-2; 9 bases line up with TRBD1. The CDR3 extends over 15 amino acids. The germline CDR1 and CDR2 sequences are MDHEN and SYDVKM. V gave up 5 bases and J gave up 2 bases; unmatched junction bases: 6. This chain's CDR3 is CASSPPGTGNYGYTF. The CDR3 DNA reads as TGTGCCAGCAGTCCCCCCGGGACAGGGAACTATGGCTACACCTTC.

In its sample, this clonotype was seen a few times. The rearrangement joins TRBV20-1 to TRBJ2-5, with 12 positions matching TRBD1. The CDR3 length is 17 residues. The germline V gene has CDR1 DFQATT and CDR2 SNEGSKA (reference sequence). With V trimmed by 1 base and J by 4 bases, 10 bases remained unmatched. The CDR3 loop reads CSARALGGQGAVETQYF. The CDR3 DNA sequence: TGCAGTGCTAGAGCCCTGGGGGGACAGGGGGCTGTAGAGACCCAGTACTTC.

This clonotype was recorded a few times. The rearrangement uses TRBV4-3 and TRBJ2-7, with a tentative D call TRBD1 (6 bases). CDR3 length equals 14 residues. From germline, CDR1 is LGHNA and CDR2 YSLEER. Trimming took off 0 bases at V and 2 bases at J, with 8 bases between the two ends. CDR3 loop: CASSQETGAYEQYF. As DNA, the CDR3 is TGCGCCAGCAGCCAAGAGACAGGAGCCTACGAGCAGTACTTC.

The rearrangement uses TRBV25-1 and TRBJ2-5, with D possibly matching TRBD1 (5 bases). Trimming removed 5 bases at V and 5 bases at J, with 12 bases between. This CDR3 has 13 residues. Germline V gene data show CDR1 as MGHDK and CDR2 as SYGVNS. This chain's CDR3 is CASSLRGHETQYF. The CDR3 DNA reads as TGTGCCAGCAGTTTACGAGGACACGAGACCCAGTACTTC.

This clonotype was detected only a few times. The chain couples TRBV28 to TRBJ1-1, with D tentatively TRBD1 (6 bases). CDR1 is MDHEN and CDR2 is SYDVKM in the germline V gene. This CDR3 is built from 15 residues. V shed 6 bases and J shed 1 base, with 15 bases lying between them. Here the CDR3 DNA reads TGTGCCAGCAGCCCAAGGGACAAAAGGAACACTGAAGCTTTCTTT. Its translation is CASSPRDKRNTEAFF.

This clonotype was seen a handful of times. The CDR3 coding sequence is TGTGCCAGCAGCTCGGCGGGGTTGGGCGAGCAGTACTTC. Translating it yields CASSSAGLGEQYF. The gene calls are TRBV7-2 and TRBJ2-7; a possible D gene is TRBD2 (6 bases). Germline V CDR1 and CDR2: SGHTA, FQGNSA. This CDR3 comprises 13 residues. With 4 bases removed from V and 6 bases from J, the gap between germline ends came to 13 bases. The full variable domain, in which reference TRBV7-2 and TRBJ2-7 provide the parts outside the CDR3, is GAGVSQSPSNKVTEKGKDVELRCDPISGHTALYWYRQSLGQGLEFLIYFQGNSAPDKSGLPSDRFSAERTGGSVSTLTIQRTQQEDSAVYLCASSSAGLGEQYFGPGTRLTVT.

Comment on this clonotype: A much more abundant neighbour one base away suggests this may be a read error. The chain links TRBV20-1 to TRBJ2-6, with D perhaps matching TRBD1 (5 bases). Germline lookup yields CDR1 DFQATT and CDR2 SNEGSKA (reference sequence). The CDR3 runs to 17 residues. As DNA, the CDR3 is TGCTGTGCTAGAGATCTTTTGTCGACAGCTGGGGCCAACGTCCTGACTTTC. Protein sequence: CCARDLLSTAGANVLTF.

This clonotype has just a few counts. The chain recombines TRBV7-2 with TRBJ2-4; either TRBD1 or TRBD2 may fit D (7 bases each). The V gene's germline CDR1 is SGHTA and CDR2 FQGNSA. The CDR3 is 15 amino acids. V dropped 4 bases and J dropped 7 bases, with 17 bases sitting between them. CDR3 DNA sequence: TGTGCCAGCAGCTCAGGGGGGGGTCGCGATAACATTCAGTACTTC. This translates into CASSSGGGRDNIQYF.

This clonotype was seen ten or more times. The chain uses TRBV28 and TRBJ2-3; D perhaps matches TRBD1 (5 bases). CDR3 length: 12 residues. V was cut by 10 bases and J by 2 bases, with 10 bases left in between. Germline-derived CDR1 and CDR2 are MDHEN and SYDVKM. Here the CDR3 reads CATSRATDTQYF. The CDR3 nucleotides are TGTGCCACCTCCAGGGCCACAGATACGCAGTATTTT.

V gene TRBV5-4 combines with J gene TRBJ2-5; 8 bases map to TRBD2. Germline CDR1 and CDR2: SGHNT and YYREEE (reference sequence). The V gene end was trimmed by 4 bases and the J gene end by 7 bases; junction bases not matched to a gene: 15. This CDR3 has 16 residues. The CDR3: CASSAPGLDRSRTQYF. Written as DNA, the CDR3 is TGTGCCAGCAGCGCACCGGGACTAGACCGCTCTCGGACCCAGTACTTC.

The CDR3 region has the DNA TGCGCCAGCAGCGGAACGGGACTAGCGGGGGTAGGAGAGACCCAGTACTTC. Translation gives CASSGTGLAGVGETQYF. This chain links TRBV5-1 with TRBJ2-5, with 14 nucleotides matching TRBD2. The CDR3 spans 17 residues. The trim removed 4 bases at V and 4 bases at J, leaving 9 bases unmatched. Germline CDR1 and CDR2: SGHRS and YFSETQ.

This clonotype occurred many times. The gene calls are TRBV5-1 and TRBJ2-7, with 7 bases identical to TRBD1. Germline loops: CDR1 SGHRS, CDR2 YFSETQ. The CDR3 runs 14 residues. With V trimmed by 1 base and J by 2 bases, 3 bases remained unmatched. The CDR3 nucleotides read TGCGCCAGCAGCTTGCTGCAGGGGGCCTACGAGCAGTACTTC. It yields the protein CASSLLQGAYEQYF.

The chain uses TRBV7-3 and TRBJ2-1, with D perhaps assigned TRBD1 or TRBD2 (5 bases each). Trimming shortened V by 6 bases and J by 5 bases, and 11 bases separated the two germline ends. This CDR3 contains 13 residues. Germline V lookup: CDR1 SGHTA, CDR2 FQGTGA. CDR3 nucleotides: TGTGCCAGCAGTGCCATGGGGGACAATGAGCAGTTCTTC. It yields the protein CASSAMGDNEQFF.

This clonotype has only a few counts. The chain is built from TRBV6-5 and TRBJ2-1, with D perhaps matching TRBD2 (6 bases). V was pared by 0 bases and J by 6 bases, with 15 bases between. The germline gives CDR1 MNHEY, CDR2 SVGAGI. The CDR3 sequence is 16 residues long. The CDR3 region is CASSYSTGSLPNEQFF. CDR3 DNA: TGTGCCAGCAGTTACTCGACCGGGAGCCTTCCCAATGAGCAGTTCTTC.